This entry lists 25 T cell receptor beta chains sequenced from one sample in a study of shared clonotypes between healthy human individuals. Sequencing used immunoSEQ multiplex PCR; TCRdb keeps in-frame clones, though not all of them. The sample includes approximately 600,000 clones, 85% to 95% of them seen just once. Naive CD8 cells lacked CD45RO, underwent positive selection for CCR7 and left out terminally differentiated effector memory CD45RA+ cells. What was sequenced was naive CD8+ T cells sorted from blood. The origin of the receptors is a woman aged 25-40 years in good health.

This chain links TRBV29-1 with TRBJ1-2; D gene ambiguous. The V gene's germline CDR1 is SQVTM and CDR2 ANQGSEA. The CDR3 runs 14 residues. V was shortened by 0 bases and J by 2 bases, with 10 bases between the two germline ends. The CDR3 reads CSVEDWNLNYGYTF. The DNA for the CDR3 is TGCAGCGTTGAAGATTGGAACCTCAACTATGGCTACACCTTC.

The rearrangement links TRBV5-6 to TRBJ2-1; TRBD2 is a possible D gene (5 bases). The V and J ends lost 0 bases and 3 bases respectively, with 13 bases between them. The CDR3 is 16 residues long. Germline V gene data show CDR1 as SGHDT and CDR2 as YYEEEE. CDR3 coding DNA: TGTGCCAGCAGCTTGGATCGGCGACTATTCTACAATGAGCAGTTCTTC. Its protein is CASSLDRRLFYNEQFF.

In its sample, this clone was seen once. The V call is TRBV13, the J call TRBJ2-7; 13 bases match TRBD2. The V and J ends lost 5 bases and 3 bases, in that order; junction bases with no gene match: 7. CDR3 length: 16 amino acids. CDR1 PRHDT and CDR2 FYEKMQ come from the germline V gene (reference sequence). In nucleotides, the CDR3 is TGTGCCAGCAGCGCAACTGGGACTAGCGGGGACTACGAGCAGTACTTC. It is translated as CASSATGTSGDYEQYF.

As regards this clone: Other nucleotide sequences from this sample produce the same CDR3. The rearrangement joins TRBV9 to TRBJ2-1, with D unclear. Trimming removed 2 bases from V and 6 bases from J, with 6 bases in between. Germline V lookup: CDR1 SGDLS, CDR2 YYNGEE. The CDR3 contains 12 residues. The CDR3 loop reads CASSVTGNEQFF. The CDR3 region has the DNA TGTGCCAGCAGCGTCACCGGCAATGAGCAGTTCTTC. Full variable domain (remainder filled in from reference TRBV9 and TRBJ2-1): DSGVTQTPKHLITATGQRVTLRCSPRSGDLSVYWYQQSLDQGLQFLIQYYNGEERAKGNILERFSAQQFPDLHSELNLSSLELGDSALYFCASSVTGNEQFFGPGTRLTVL.

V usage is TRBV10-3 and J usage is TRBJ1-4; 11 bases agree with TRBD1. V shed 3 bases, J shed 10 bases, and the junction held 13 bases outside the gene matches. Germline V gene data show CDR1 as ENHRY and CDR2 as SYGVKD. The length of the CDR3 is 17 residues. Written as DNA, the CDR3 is TGTGCCATCAGTGATCCGGGACAGGGGGAACCCCTTCGAAAACTGTTTTTT. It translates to CAISDPGQGEPLRKLFF.

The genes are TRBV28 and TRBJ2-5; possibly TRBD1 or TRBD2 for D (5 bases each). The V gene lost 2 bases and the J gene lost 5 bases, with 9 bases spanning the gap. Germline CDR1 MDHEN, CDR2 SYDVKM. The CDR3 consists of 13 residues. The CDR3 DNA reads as TGTGCCAGCAGTTTAGGGGGTATGGAGACCCAGTACTTC. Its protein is CASSLGGMETQYF.

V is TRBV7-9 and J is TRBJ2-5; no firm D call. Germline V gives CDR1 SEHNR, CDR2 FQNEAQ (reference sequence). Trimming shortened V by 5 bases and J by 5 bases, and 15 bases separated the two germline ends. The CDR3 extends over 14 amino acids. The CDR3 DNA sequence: TGTGCCAGCAGCCCCTTAATAAGCCTTGAGACCCAGTACTTC. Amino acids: CASSPLISLETQYF.

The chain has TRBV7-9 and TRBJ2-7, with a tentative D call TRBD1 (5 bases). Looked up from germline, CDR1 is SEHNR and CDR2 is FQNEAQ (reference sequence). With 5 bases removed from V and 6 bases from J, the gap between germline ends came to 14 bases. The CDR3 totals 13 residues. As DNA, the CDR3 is TGTGCCAGCAGCCAGGACACTGTCGGCGAGCAGTACTTC. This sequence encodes CASSQDTVGEQYF.

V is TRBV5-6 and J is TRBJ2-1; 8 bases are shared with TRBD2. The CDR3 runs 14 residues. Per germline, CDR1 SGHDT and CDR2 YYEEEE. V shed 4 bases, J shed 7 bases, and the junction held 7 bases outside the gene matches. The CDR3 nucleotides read TGTGCCAGCAGCCCCGGGGTAGCGGGGAATGAGCAGTTCTTC. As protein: CASSPGVAGNEQFF.

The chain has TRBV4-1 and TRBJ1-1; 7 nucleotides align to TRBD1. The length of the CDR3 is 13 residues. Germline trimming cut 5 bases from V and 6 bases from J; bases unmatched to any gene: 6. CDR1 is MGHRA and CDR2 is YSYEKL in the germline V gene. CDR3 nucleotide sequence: TGCGCCAGCAGCAAAACAGGGGTCCCTGAAGCTTTCTTT. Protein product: CASSKTGVPEAFF.

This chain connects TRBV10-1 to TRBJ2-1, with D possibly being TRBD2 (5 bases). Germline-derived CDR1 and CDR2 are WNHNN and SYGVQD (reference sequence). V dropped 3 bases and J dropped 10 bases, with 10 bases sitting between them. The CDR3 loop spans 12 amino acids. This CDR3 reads CASSDEGREQFF. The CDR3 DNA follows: TGCGCCAGCAGTGATGAGGGCAGGGAGCAGTTCTTC.

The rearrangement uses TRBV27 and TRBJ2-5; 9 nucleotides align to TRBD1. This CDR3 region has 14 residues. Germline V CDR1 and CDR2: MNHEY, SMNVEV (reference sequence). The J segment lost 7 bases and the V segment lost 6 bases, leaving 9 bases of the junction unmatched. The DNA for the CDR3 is TGTGCCAGCAGGGTCGGGACAGGGATCGGGACCCAGTACTTC. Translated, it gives CASRVGTGIGTQYF.

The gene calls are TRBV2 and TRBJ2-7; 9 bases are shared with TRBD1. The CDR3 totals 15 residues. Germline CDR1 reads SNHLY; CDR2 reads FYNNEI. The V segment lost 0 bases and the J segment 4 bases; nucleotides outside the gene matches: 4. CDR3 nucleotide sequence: TGTGCCAGCAGTGAAGCGGGACAGGGTCGATACGAGCAGTACTTC. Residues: CASSEAGQGRYEQYF.

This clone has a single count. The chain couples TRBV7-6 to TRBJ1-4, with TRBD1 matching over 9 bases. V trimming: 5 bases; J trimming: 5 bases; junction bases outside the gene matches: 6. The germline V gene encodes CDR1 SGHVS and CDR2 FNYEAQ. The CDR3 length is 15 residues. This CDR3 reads CASSDGTGPNEKLFF. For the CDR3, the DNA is TGTGCCAGCAGCGACGGGACAGGGCCGAATGAAAAACTGTTTTTT. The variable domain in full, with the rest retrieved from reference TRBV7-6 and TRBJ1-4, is GAGVSQSPRYKVTKRGQDVALRCDPISGHVSLYWYRQALGQGPEFLTYFNYEAQQDKSGLPNDRFSAERPEGSISTLTIQRTEQRDSAMYRCASSDGTGPNEKLFFGSGTQLSVL.

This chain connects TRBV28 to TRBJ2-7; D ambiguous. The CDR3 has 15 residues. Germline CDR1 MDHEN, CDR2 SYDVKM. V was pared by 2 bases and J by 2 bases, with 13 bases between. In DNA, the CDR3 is TGTGCCAGCAGTTTACTTGGGGTGAAAGCCTACGAGCAGTACTTC. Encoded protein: CASSLLGVKAYEQYF.

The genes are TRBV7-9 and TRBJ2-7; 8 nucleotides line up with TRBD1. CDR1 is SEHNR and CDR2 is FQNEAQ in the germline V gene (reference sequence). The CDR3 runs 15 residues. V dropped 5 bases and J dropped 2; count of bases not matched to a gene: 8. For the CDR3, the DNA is TGTGCCAGCAGCAGCAGACAGGGGATCACCTACGAGCAGTACTTC. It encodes CASSSRQGITYEQYF.

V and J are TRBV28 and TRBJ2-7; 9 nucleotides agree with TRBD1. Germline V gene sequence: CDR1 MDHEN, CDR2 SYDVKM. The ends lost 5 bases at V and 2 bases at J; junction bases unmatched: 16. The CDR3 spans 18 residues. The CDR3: CASSTRPPRGQGAYEQYF. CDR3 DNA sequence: TGTGCCAGCAGTACCCGACCCCCCCGGGGACAGGGCGCCTACGAGCAGTACTTC.

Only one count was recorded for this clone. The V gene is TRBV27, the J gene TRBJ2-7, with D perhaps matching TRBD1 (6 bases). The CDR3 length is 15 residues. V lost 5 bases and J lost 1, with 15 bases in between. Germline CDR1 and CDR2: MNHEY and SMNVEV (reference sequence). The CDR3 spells CASSPGQLSSYEQYF. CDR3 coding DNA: TGTGCCAGCAGTCCTGGACAGTTATCGTCCTACGAGCAGTACTTC.

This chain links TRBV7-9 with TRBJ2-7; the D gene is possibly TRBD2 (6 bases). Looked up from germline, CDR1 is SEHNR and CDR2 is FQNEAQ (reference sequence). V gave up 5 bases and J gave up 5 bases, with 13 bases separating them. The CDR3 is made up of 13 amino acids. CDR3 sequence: CASSPGGSDEQYF. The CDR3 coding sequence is TGTGCCAGCAGCCCCGGGGGATCGGACGAGCAGTACTTC.

CDR3: CASSLRDKPYEQYF. DNA for the CDR3: TGCGCCAGCAGCTTGAGGGACAAACCATACGAGCAGTACTTC. The chain uses TRBV5-1 and TRBJ2-7; D is possibly TRBD1 (6 bases). CDR3 length equals 14 residues. Germline CDR1 SGHRS, CDR2 YFSETQ. V was trimmed by 1 base and J by 4 bases, leaving 12 bases between them. The whole variable domain, filled in from reference TRBV5-1 and TRBJ2-7, reads KAGVTQTPRYLIKTRGQQVTLSCSPISGHRSVSWYQQTPGQGLQFLFEYFSETQRNKGNFPGRFSGRQFSNSRSEMNVSTLELGDSALYLCASSLRDKPYEQYFGPGTRLTVT.

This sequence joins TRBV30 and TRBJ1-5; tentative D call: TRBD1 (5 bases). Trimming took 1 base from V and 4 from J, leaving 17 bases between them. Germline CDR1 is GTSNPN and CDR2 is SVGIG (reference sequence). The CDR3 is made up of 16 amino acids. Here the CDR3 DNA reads TGTGCCTGGAGTGCCCACCCGGGACTGTCGAATCAGCCCCAGCATTTT. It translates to CAWSAHPGLSNQPQHF.

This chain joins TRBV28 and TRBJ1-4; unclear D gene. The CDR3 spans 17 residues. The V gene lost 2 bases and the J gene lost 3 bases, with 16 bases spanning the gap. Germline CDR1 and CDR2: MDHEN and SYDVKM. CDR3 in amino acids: CASSLGRNPIANEKLFF. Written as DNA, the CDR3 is TGTGCCAGCAGTTTAGGCCGCAACCCCATTGCTAATGAAAAACTGTTTTTT.

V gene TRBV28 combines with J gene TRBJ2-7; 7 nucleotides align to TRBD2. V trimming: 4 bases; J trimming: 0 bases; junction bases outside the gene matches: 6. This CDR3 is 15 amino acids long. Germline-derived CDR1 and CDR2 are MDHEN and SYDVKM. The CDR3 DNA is TGTGCCAGCAGTTGGGCTAGCGGAAGCTCCTACGAGCAGTACTTC. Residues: CASSWASGSSYEQYF.

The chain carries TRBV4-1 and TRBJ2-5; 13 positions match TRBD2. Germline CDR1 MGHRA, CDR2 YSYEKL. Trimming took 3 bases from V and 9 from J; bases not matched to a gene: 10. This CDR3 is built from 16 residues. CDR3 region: CASSHGLAGDSGSQYF. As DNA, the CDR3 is TGCGCCAGCAGCCATGGACTAGCGGGAGATAGTGGGTCCCAGTACTTC.

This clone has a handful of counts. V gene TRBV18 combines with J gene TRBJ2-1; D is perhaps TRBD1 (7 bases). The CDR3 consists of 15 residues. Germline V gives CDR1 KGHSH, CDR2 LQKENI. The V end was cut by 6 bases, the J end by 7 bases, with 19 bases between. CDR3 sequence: CASSQSKGAGNEQFF. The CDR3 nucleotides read TGTGCCAGCTCCCAATCTAAGGGGGCGGGGAATGAGCAGTTCTTC.